The present T cell receptor (beta chain) was sequenced within a study of blood T cells in healthy people across ages. Study-wide points: Among T cells, TCR beta diversity per million cells dropped roughly linearly as age rose.

In its sample, this clonotype was seen once. Its antigen is not identified. Germline-derived CDR1 and CDR2 are SGHTA and FQGNSA. The CDR3 sequence is 16 residues long. Trimming removed 4 bases from V and 6 bases from J; junction bases left unmatched: 10. Combining a sample-barcoded 5' primer with a J-beta primer mix, a second PCR ran for roughly 7 to 11 cycles. MiXCR, applied by TCRdb to the 5' RACE reads, yields one record per CDR3 protein. Among about 800,000 distinct CDR3 sequences, about 62% were seen once, and the ten largest hold around 20%. The receptor was isolated from a young man in good health. The V call is TRBV7-2, the J call TRBJ2-3; 10 nucleotides align to TRBD2. The sequencing sample was made of blood. CDR3 sequence (DNA): TGTGCCAGCAGCTGGGTGGCTCTAGCGGGGGACGATACGCAGTATTTT. It specifies CASSWVALAGDDTQYF.